The rows below give T cell receptor beta chains drawn from one sample of a study of tumor-infiltrating lymphocytes in primary liver carcinoma. Via MiXCR, TCRdb re-called the multiplex PCR reads, giving one row per CDR3 protein. The table shows some 87,000 distinct CDR3 sequences, with around 68% occurring only once. The sequenced sample was tumor-adjacent normal liver tissue. The receptors shown here come from a middle-aged man with primary liver carcinoma and hepatitis B virus infection. The CDR3 runs from the conserved cysteine through the conserved F or W. The D gene is left open where the match is weak. Size values are once, few and many counts, or a class for expanded clones, and some rows have none.

>TRBJ2-3|TRBV4-1|-|-
CASSLDAVRSGGTDTQYF
TGCGCCAGCAGCCTCGATGCGGTACGGTCCGGAGGCACAGATACGCAGTATTTT
>TRBJ2-2|TRBV13|-|-
CASSSQGLLRMLFF
TGTGCCAGCAGCTCACAGGGACTGCTGCGAATGCTGTTTTTT
>TRBJ1-5|TRBV10-1|-|many
CASTSEPITNQPQHF
TGCGCCAGCACCTCAGAACCCATTACCAATCAGCCCCAGCATTTT
>TRBJ2-1|TRBV29-1|-|-
CSIGLSRNEQFF
TGCAGCATTGGATTGAGCCGAAATGAGCAGTTCTTC
>TRBJ2-7|TRBV11-2|-|-
CASSLVREGSRQETQNF
TGTGCCAGCAGCTTAGTCAGAGAGGGCAGTCGGCAAGAGACCCAGAACTTC
>TRBJ2-7|TRBV29-1|TRBD2|-
CSVDSGLGYEQYF
TGCAGCGTTGACTCGGGACTAGGGTACGAGCAGTACTTC
>TRBJ1-2|TRBV6-1|-|-
CTSSEGPSVRGANYGYTF
TGTACCAGCAGTGAAGGGCCGAGCGTAAGGGGCGCTAACTATGGATACACCTTC
>TRBJ1-5|TRBV4-1|-|-
CASSQVSRSNQSQHF
TGCGCCAGCAGCCAAGTGTCTCGGAGCAATCAGTCCCAGCATTTC
>TRBJ2-3|TRBV29-1|TRBD2|-
CNVAPSGDTGTQYF
TGCAACGTCGCTCCTAGCGGGGACACAGGTACGCAGTACTTT
>TRBJ2-2|TRBV6-1|TRBD2|-
CARCVPGGMVLTWNAGKLFF
TGTGCCCGCTGTGTTCCGGGGGGGATGGTCCTGACGTGGAACGCCGGGAAGCTGTTTTTT
>TRBJ1-1|TRBV29-1|-|many
CSVVWPGEAFF
TGCAGCGTTGTATGGCCAGGTGAAGCTTTCTTT
>TRBJ1-1|TRBV11-3|-|-
CASSLGRANTESFF
TGTGCTAGCAGCCTCGGTCGGGCGAACACTGAATCTTTCTTT
>TRBJ2-1|TRBV14|-|many
CASSRDHEQFF
TGTGCCAGCAGCCGGGACCATGAGCAGTTCTTC
>TRBJ1-5|TRBV6-5|TRBD1|-
CASGTGDFNQPQHF
TGTGCCAGTGGGACAGGGGACTTTAATCAGCCCCAGCATTTT
>TRBJ1-4|TRBV6-5|-|many
CASSYGGGRTNEKLFF
TGTGCCAGCAGTTACGGGGGGGGCAGAACTAATGAAAAACTGTTTTTT
>TRBJ2-7|TRBV7-2|-|-
CASSLRQTYEQYF
TGTGCCAGCAGCTTAAGGCAGACTTACGAACAGTACTTC
>TRBJ1-2|TRBV7-8|-|-
CVSSLQGARGYTF
TGTGTTAGCAGCTTACAGGGAGCTCGGGGCTACACCTTC
>TRBJ2-6|TRBV11-2|TRBD1|many
CASSRNVGLTGSDSGANVLTF
TGTGCCAGCAGCAGAAATGTCGGCCTGACAGGGTCTGATTCTGGGGCCAACGTCCTGACTTTC
>TRBJ2-1|TRBV12-3/TRBV12-4|TRBD1|-
CASSLPGTGLLGEQFF
TGTGCCAGTAGTTTGCCCGGGACAGGGCTCCTGGGTGAGCAGTTCTTC
>TRBJ2-1|TRBV7-9|-|-
CASSPGRAGICDEQFF
TGTGCCAGCAGCCCGGGCAGGGCGGGAATCTGTGATGAGCAGTTCTTC
>TRBJ2-7|TRBV13|-|-
CVSSNNREQYF
TGTGTCAGTAGCAACAACAGGGAGCAGTACTTC
>TRBJ2-7|TRBV6-5|TRBD1|once
CAATREFRGTYEQYF
TGTGCCGCCACAAGGGAATTCAGGGGGACCTACGAGCAGTACTTC
>TRBJ1-2|TRBV29-1|-|-
CSVVSSTVNYGYTF
TGCAGCGTTGTTTCGTCGACTGTCAACTATGGCTACACCTTC
>TRBJ1-1|TRBV9|-|-
CASSPIYRVNTEVFF
TGTGCCAGCAGCCCTATCTACAGGGTGAACACTGAAGTTTTCTTT
>TRBJ2-1|TRBV5-1|TRBD2|-
CASSLSGLAGGNEQFF
TGCGCCAGCAGCTTATCGGGATTAGCGGGAGGGAATGAGCAGTTCTTC